These 12 T cell receptor beta chains were all obtained from the same sample, sequenced in a study of T-cell memory formation after mild COVID-19. TCRdb re-analysed the 5' RACE reads in MiXCR, keeping a single row per CDR3 protein. The sample holds hundreds of thousands of distinct CDR3 sequences, roughly 22% seen once. Sequenced input: PBMCs or a T cell subset sorted from them (not recorded which). These receptors were collected from an adult woman who had mild COVID-19 (a few samples of this study predate the infection). Cell type and time point are not known.

The chain is built from TRBV6-6 and TRBJ1-1; no clear D. The germline V gene has CDR1 MNHNY and CDR2 SVGAGI (reference sequence). Trimming cost V 2 bases and J 0 bases, with 13 bases left between them. CDR3 length equals 16 residues. This chain's CDR3 is CASSYKSPGVNTEAFF. The CDR3 DNA reads as TGTGCCAGCAGTTACAAGTCCCCCGGGGTGAACACTGAAGCTTTCTTT.

The chain links TRBV5-1 to TRBJ1-2; tentative D call: TRBD1 (6 bases). Trimming shortened V by 1 base and J by 5 bases, and 18 bases separated the two germline ends. CDR1 is SGHRS, CDR2 YFSETQ, per germline. The CDR3 is made up of 16 amino acids. CDR3 sequence reads: CASSLSIQGSTYGYTF. For the CDR3, the DNA is TGCGCCAGCAGCTTGTCCATACAGGGCTCGACGTATGGCTACACCTTC.

The rearrangement joins TRBV7-9 to TRBJ2-6; D is uncertain. This CDR3 has 14 amino acids. Germline values: CDR1 SEHNR, CDR2 FQNEAQ (reference sequence). Trimming took off 8 bases at V and 0 bases at J, with 8 bases between the two ends. CDR3 nucleotide sequence: TGTGCCAGCGGGCCGAGCTCTGGGGCCAACGTCCTGACTTTC. Translation: CASGPSSGANVLTF.

J is TRBJ2-7 and V is TRBV5-1, with D uncertain. Trimming left V 0 bases short and J 3 bases short, with 16 bases between. Germline V lookup: CDR1 SGHRS, CDR2 YFSETQ. This CDR3 has 16 residues. The CDR3 nucleotides read TGCGCCAGCAGCTTGGGGCTACGCGGAGCAGGCTACGAGCAGTACTTC. Protein sequence: CASSLGLRGAGYEQYF.

This clonotype was counted between two and nine times. The gene calls are TRBV7-2 and TRBJ1-1; D is ambiguous. Germline CDR1 is SGHTA and CDR2 is FQGNSA. V was shortened by 2 bases and J by 4 bases, with 14 bases between the two germline ends. The CDR3 is 15 residues long. The CDR3 DNA is TGTGCCAGCAGCTTAAGGGCAGACCCGAGCACTGAAGCTTTCTTT. Translation: CASSLRADPSTEAFF.

This clonotype has more than one count but fewer than ten. V is TRBV12-3 or TRBV12-4 and J is TRBJ2-2; perhaps TRBD1 as D (6 bases). The CDR3 has 15 residues. V lost 8 bases and J 2 bases, leaving 15 bases between the germline ends. The CDR3 region has the DNA TGTGCCAGCCGCTGGACCAGGGGTAACACCGGGGAGCTGTTTTTT. Translating it yields CASRWTRGNTGELFF.

The chain joins TRBV12-3 or TRBV12-4 to TRBJ1-2; 8 positions match TRBD1. The CDR3 is 12 residues long. The J segment lost 7 bases and the V segment lost 7 bases, leaving 5 bases of the junction unmatched. This CDR3 reads CASTPTGAGYTF. In DNA form, the CDR3 reads TGTGCCAGCACCCCGACAGGGGCTGGCTACACCTTC.

This clonotype showed up just a few times. The chain has TRBV7-9 and TRBJ2-7; 12 nucleotides line up with TRBD2. CDR1 and CDR2 (germline): SEHNR, FQNEAQ (reference sequence). Trimming removed 8 bases from V and 1 base from J; junction bases left unmatched: 6. The CDR3 contains 15 residues. CDR3 sequence reads: CASGRLAGESYEQYF. Here the CDR3 DNA reads TGTGCCAGCGGGAGACTAGCGGGAGAGTCCTACGAGCAGTACTTC.

The rearrangement uses TRBV20-1 and TRBJ1-5; 9 nucleotides agree with TRBD1. The CDR3 is made up of 13 amino acids. Trimming took 3 bases from V and 4 from J; bases not matched to a gene: 1. Germline V gene sequence: CDR1 DFQATT, CDR2 SNEGSKA (reference sequence). The CDR3 loop reads CSASGQGNQPQHF. The CDR3 DNA follows: TGCAGTGCTAGCGGACAGGGGAATCAGCCCCAGCATTTT.

V and J are TRBV7-6 and TRBJ2-1; a possible D gene is TRBD2 (6 bases). CDR3 size: 16 residues. Germline V gene sequence: CDR1 SGHVS, CDR2 FNYEAQ. Trimming took off 5 bases at V and 2 bases at J, with 16 bases between the two ends. Here the CDR3 DNA reads TGTGCCAGCAGCGGATCGAGCGGGCGAACCTACAATGAGCAGTTCTTC. Protein: CASSGSSGRTYNEQFF. The whole variable domain, filled in from reference TRBV7-6 and TRBJ2-1, reads GAGVSQSPRYKVTKRGQDVALRCDPISGHVSLYWYRQALGQGPEFLTYFNYEAQQDKSGLPNDRFSAERPEGSISTLTIQRTEQRDSAMYRCASSGSSGRTYNEQFFGPGTRLTVL.

The J gene is TRBJ1-1, the V gene TRBV7-9, with 10 bases identical to TRBD1. The CDR3 is made up of 15 amino acids. Germline values: CDR1 SEHNR, CDR2 FQNEAQ (reference sequence). The junction had 6 bases not matched to a gene; V was cut back by 5 bases and J by 3 bases. CDR3 sequence reads: CASSPTGGRDTEAFF. The CDR3 nucleotides read TGTGCCAGCAGCCCGACAGGGGGCAGAGACACTGAAGCTTTCTTT.

This clonotype was observed a few times. The chain recombines TRBV5-1 with TRBJ2-7, with 9 bases aligning to TRBD2. CDR3 length: 16 amino acids. Germline CDR1 SGHRS, CDR2 YFSETQ. V lost 0 bases, J lost 5 bases, and 9 bases stayed unmatched. The CDR3 region is CASSLGGSGSSNEQYF. CDR3 nucleotides: TGCGCCAGCAGCTTGGGAGGTAGCGGGAGTTCCAACGAGCAGTACTTC.